Each of the 31 T cell receptor beta chains below was sequenced from the same sample in a study of blood T cells in healthy people across ages. The second PCR ran about 6 to 11 cycles with a sample-barcoded 5' primer and J-beta primers. TCRdb redid the calling of the 5' RACE reads with MiXCR, one entry per CDR3 protein. The sample has around 650,000 distinct CDR3 sequences, 40% to 45% seen once. The sample consisted of blood. The receptors originated from a man older than 75 in good health.

The rearrangement uses TRBV20-1 and TRBJ1-2; 8 bases are shared with TRBD1. Germline V gives CDR1 DFQATT, CDR2 SNEGSKA (reference sequence). Trimming took 6 bases from V and 0 from J; bases not matched to a gene: 9. There are 15 residues in the CDR3. CDR3 DNA: TGCAGTGCGACTGGGACAGGATACACTAACTATGGCTACACCTTC. Its protein is CSATGTGYTNYGYTF.

This clonotype has just a few counts. This chain joins TRBV7-2 and TRBJ2-1, with D possibly matching TRBD2 (6 bases). Trimming took 1 base from V and 7 from J, leaving 20 bases between them. The CDR3 has 17 amino acids. Germline-derived CDR1 and CDR2 are SGHTA and FQGNSA. The CDR3 spells CASSLVAGPFPENEQFF. The CDR3 DNA reads as TGTGCCAGCAGCTTAGTGGCGGGACCCTTCCCCGAGAATGAGCAGTTCTTC.

The rearrangement uses TRBV3-1 and TRBJ2-7; D may correspond to TRBD1 or TRBD2 (5 bases each). Trimming stripped 4 bases from V and 0 bases from J, with 16 bases between. Germline V CDR1 and CDR2: LGHDT, YNNKEL (reference sequence). The CDR3 sequence is 16 residues long. DNA of the CDR3: TGTGCCAGCAGCCGGAATCCGGGACGGGTCTCCTACGAGCAGTACTTC. Translated, it gives CASSRNPGRVSYEQYF.

This clonotype has just one count. The chain employs TRBV27 and TRBJ1-6, with D unclear. There are 13 residues in the CDR3. Germline CDR1 reads MNHEY; CDR2 reads SMNVEV (reference sequence). Trimming left V 1 base short and J 5 bases short, with 3 bases between. CDR3 DNA sequence: TGTGCCAGCAGTTTATGGGATAATTCACCCCTCCACTTT. Encoded protein: CASSLWDNSPLHF.

This chain joins TRBV7-7 and TRBJ2-3; tentatively, D is TRBD2 (5 bases). CDR1 is SSHAT, CDR2 FNYEAQ, per germline (reference sequence). Trimming pared 1 base from V and 2 bases from J, leaving 10 bases between. The CDR3 runs 15 residues. For the CDR3, the DNA is TGTGCCAGCAGCTTAGGGAGGCCACACACAGATACGCAGTATTTT. This translates into CASSLGRPHTDTQYF.

The chain carries TRBV19 and TRBJ1-6; a possible D gene is TRBD1 (5 bases). V was trimmed by 7 bases and J by 3 bases, leaving 7 bases between them. Germline-derived CDR1 and CDR2 are LNHDA and SQIVND (reference sequence). This CDR3 spans 13 amino acids. In DNA, the CDR3 is TGTGCCAGTACAGGGCACTATAATTCACCCCTCCACTTT. Residues: CASTGHYNSPLHF.

The rearrangement joins TRBV14 to TRBJ2-6; 8 bases fit TRBD1. Looked up from germline, CDR1 is SGHDN and CDR2 is FVKESK. There are 17 residues in the CDR3. V shed 2 bases and J 0 bases; nucleotides not matched to a gene: 3. The CDR3 DNA reads TGTGCCAGCAGCCAACAGGGGGCCCTCTCTGGGGCCAACGTCCTGACTTTC. Its translation: CASSQQGALSGANVLTF.

The rearrangement uses TRBV11-2 and TRBJ2-7; TRBD2 aligns across 7 bases. V dropped 4 bases and J dropped 9; count of bases not matched to a gene: 21. CDR1 and CDR2 from the germline V gene are SGHAT and FQNNGV. This CDR3 comprises 17 residues. The DNA of the CDR3 is TGTGCCAGCAGCTCGGTTTTTTTGCGGGGGAGCTCCTCAGGGCAGTACTTC. Its translation is CASSSVFLRGSSSGQYF.

This clonotype was counted once. This chain joins TRBV10-2 and TRBJ1-1; TRBD1 matches 8 bases. Germline values: CDR1 WSHSY, CDR2 SAAADI. V lost 0 bases, J lost 4 bases, and 4 bases stayed unmatched. CDR3 length equals 15 residues. CDR3 protein: CASSESDRGGTEAFF. The CDR3 bases are TGCGCCAGCAGTGAGTCAGACAGGGGAGGCACTGAAGCTTTCTTT.

This chain connects TRBV12-1 to TRBJ1-1; no check of the table's D call, TRBD1, against the DNA was made. TRBV12-1 is a documented pseudogene. The length of the CDR3 is 15 residues. CDR3 region: CASSLDNTKNTEAFF. DNA for the CDR3: TGTGCCAGCAGCTTGGACAACACAAAGAACACTGAAGCTTTCTTT.

V is TRBV18 and J is TRBJ2-3, with D possibly TRBD2 on 5 matching bases. Germline assignment: CDR1 KGHSH and CDR2 LQKENI. The CDR3 has 15 residues. V gave up 3 bases and J gave up 0 bases, with 10 bases separating them. The CDR3 DNA reads TGTGCCAGCTCACCTGCGGAGGCCAGCACAGATACGCAGTATTTT. Amino acid sequence: CASSPAEASTDTQYF.

This chain connects TRBV7-2 to TRBJ1-5, with D possibly TRBD1 on 6 matching bases. CDR1 SGHTA and CDR2 FQGNSA come from the germline V gene. The CDR3 length is 16 residues. With 7 bases removed from V and 1 base from J, the gap between germline ends came to 17 bases. CDR3 residues: CASTRGGRGSNQPQHF. The CDR3 bases are TGTGCCAGCACGAGAGGGGGGAGGGGAAGCAATCAGCCCCAGCATTTT. Based on the CDR3 plus reference TRBV7-2 and TRBJ1-5, the full variable domain is GAGVSQSPSNKVTEKGKDVELRCDPISGHTALYWYRQSLGQGLEFLIYFQGNSAPDKSGLPSDRFSAERTGGSVSTLTIQRTQQEDSAVYLCASTRGGRGSNQPQHFGDGTRLSIL.

Comments on this clonotype: A much larger clonotype is one base distant, so this may be a read error. The chain links TRBV7-2 to TRBJ2-5, with unresolved D. Germline CDR1 and CDR2: SGHTA and FQGNSA. This CDR3 region has 13 residues. CDR3 nucleotides: TGTGCCAGCAGCTTAGGTTTTGGCGAGACCCGGTACTTC. Protein: CASSLGFGETRYF.

This chain connects TRBV6-2 or TRBV6-3 to TRBJ2-5; the D is unclear. The end of the DNA fits TRBJ2-1 better, so the J call may be wrong. The CDR3 is 15 residues long. Germline V gives CDR1 MNHEY, CDR2 SVGEGT. The CDR3 region is CASSYVGSGSETQFF. CDR3 sequence (DNA): TGTGCCAGCAGTTACGTGGGTTCAGGTTCAGAGACCCAGTTCTTC.

CDR3 amino acids: CSASGYREGGEGEQFF. In DNA form, the CDR3 reads TGCAGTGCTAGCGGTTATCGGGAGGGCGGAGAGGGTGAGCAGTTCTTC. This rearrangement joins TRBV20-1 to TRBJ2-1; the match to TRBD2 covers 8 bases. Trimming removed 3 bases from V and 9 bases from J; junction bases left unmatched: 16. The germline V gene has CDR1 DFQATT and CDR2 SNEGSKA (reference sequence). The CDR3 covers 16 residues.

CDR3 amino acids: CASRPQVQNTEAFF. In nucleotides, the CDR3 is TGTGCCAGCCGCCCCCAGGTACAGAACACTGAAGCTTTCTTT. This rearrangement joins TRBV12-3 or TRBV12-4 to TRBJ1-1; D gene unclear. The CDR3 extends over 14 amino acids. The V end was cut by 8 bases, the J end by 1 base, with 14 bases between.

CDR3 sequence: CASSLDIVGYTF. CDR3 bases: TGTGCCAGCAGCTTAGACATAGTCGGCTACACCTTC. This chain links TRBV7-2 with TRBJ1-2; D unresolved. The CDR3 has 12 residues. The V and J ends lost 1 base and 8 bases respectively, with 8 bases between them. The germline gives CDR1 SGHTA, CDR2 FQGNSA.

This chain joins TRBV27 and TRBJ2-2; 7 nucleotides agree with TRBD1. From germline, CDR1 is MNHEY and CDR2 SMNVEV (reference sequence). V lost 5 bases to trimming and J lost 0 bases; unmatched junction nucleotides: 12. CDR3 length equals 18 residues. The CDR3 here is CASSPISGTAANTGELFF. The CDR3 DNA follows: TGTGCCAGCAGTCCGATTTCAGGGACAGCCGCGAACACCGGGGAGCTGTTTTTT.

This clonotype was seen ten or more times. The chain employs TRBV5-6 and TRBJ2-4; TRBD1 aligns across 7 bases. With V trimmed by 4 bases and J by 0 bases, 7 bases remained unmatched. Germline CDR1 SGHDT, CDR2 YYEEEE. The length of the CDR3 is 16 residues. In nucleotides, the CDR3 is TGTGCCAGCAGCATTCCGACAGGGCAAGCCAAAAACATTCAGTACTTC. Its translation is CASSIPTGQAKNIQYF.

This chain joins TRBV30 and TRBJ1-2; D may be TRBD1 (6 bases). Trimming removed 5 bases from V and 8 bases from J, with 15 bases in between. Germline V CDR1 and CDR2: GTSNPN, SVGIG (reference sequence). There are 12 residues in the CDR3. In nucleotides, the CDR3 is TGTGCCTGGCTCACGGGGGCAGGAGGCTACACCTTC. This codes for CAWLTGAGGYTF. Supplemented by reference TRBV30 and TRBJ1-2, the full variable domain reads SQTIHQWPATLVQPVGSPLSLECTVEGTSNPNLYWYRQAAGRGLQLLFYSVGIGQISSEVPQNLSASRPQDRQFILSSKKLLLSDSGFYLCAWLTGAGGYTFGSGTRLTVV.

V is TRBV7-2 and J is TRBJ2-1, with 8 bases identical to TRBD1. Per germline, CDR1 SGHTA and CDR2 FQGNSA. V lost 2 bases and J lost 5; bases outside the gene matches: 8. CDR3 length equals 16 residues. In nucleotides, the CDR3 is TGTGCCAGCAGCTTATACTGGACAGGGACAAACAATGAGCAGTTCTTC. Its translation: CASSLYWTGTNNEQFF.

The chain carries TRBV20-1 and TRBJ1-6; TRBD1 aligns across 7 bases. The length of the CDR3 is 14 residues. The V gene end was trimmed by 2 bases and the J gene end by 8 bases; junction bases not matched to a gene: 6. Per the germline V gene, CDR1 is DFQATT and CDR2 is SNEGSKA (reference sequence). The CDR3 DNA is TGCAGTGCTAGACTTACAGGGGTTGATTCACCCCTCCACTTT. It codes for CSARLTGVDSPLHF.

This clonotype has only a few counts. The chain carries TRBV3-1 and TRBJ2-2, with 10 bases that match TRBD2. Germline CDR1 and CDR2: LGHDT and YNNKEL (reference sequence). The CDR3 consists of 18 residues. The junction had 7 bases not matched to a gene; V was cut back by 1 base and J by 2 bases. The CDR3: CASSQGPAGGINTGELFF. The CDR3 region has the DNA TGTGCCAGCAGCCAAGGGCCAGCGGGGGGGATCAACACCGGGGAGCTGTTTTTT. Based on the CDR3 plus reference TRBV3-1 and TRBJ2-2, the full variable domain is DTAVSQTPKYLVTQMGNDKSIKCEQNLGHDTMYWYKQDSKKFLKIMFSYNNKELIINETVPNRFSPKSPDKAHLNLHINSLELGDSAVYFCASSQGPAGGINTGELFFGEGSRLTVL.

The rearrangement links TRBV10-3 to TRBJ1-5; D possibly corresponds to TRBD1 (5 bases). V lost 8 bases to trimming and J lost 3 bases, with 8 bases between them. Germline lookup yields CDR1 ENHRY and CDR2 SYGVKD. The CDR3 has 12 amino acids. CDR3 sequence: CAISGVNQPQHF. The CDR3 nucleotides read TGTGCCATCTCGGGGGTCAATCAGCCCCAGCATTTT.

This clonotype showed up just a few times. The genes are TRBV6-2 or TRBV6-3 and TRBJ2-7; D may match TRBD1 or TRBD2 (5 bases each). Trimming removed 0 bases from V and 3 bases from J, with 9 bases in between. CDR1 and CDR2 (germline): MNHEY, SVGEGT. The CDR3 sequence is 14 residues long. The CDR3 nucleotides are TGTGCCAGCAGTTACTCGGGACGGGACTACGAGCAGTACTTC. Amino acids: CASSYSGRDYEQYF.

This clonotype was seen at least ten times. Just one base apart from a much larger clone, this may be a read error. The chain combines TRBV6-2 or TRBV6-3 with TRBJ2-1; the D is unclear. The J call is in doubt because the DNA end fits TRBJ2-7 better. Germline V gives CDR1 MNHEY, CDR2 SVGEGT. The CDR3 is made up of 13 amino acids. CDR3 sequence reads: CASSLQRYNEQYF. CDR3 DNA: TGTGCCAGCAGTTTACAAAGGTACAATGAGCAGTACTTC.

The V and J genes are TRBV4-3 and TRBJ2-7, with unresolved D. The V end lost 0 bases, the J end lost 0 bases, and 12 bases lay between the germline ends. Germline V lookup: CDR1 LGHNA, CDR2 YSLEER. The CDR3 extends over 16 amino acids. The CDR3 protein is CASSQDAQALSYEQYF. DNA of the CDR3: TGCGCCAGCAGCCAAGATGCGCAGGCCCTCTCCTACGAGCAGTACTTC.

This clonotype was detected ten times or more. The chain couples TRBV5-6 to TRBJ2-5; D might be TRBD2 (5 bases). This CDR3 contains 15 residues. The V gene's germline CDR1 is SGHDT and CDR2 YYEEEE. V was clipped by 6 bases and J by 3 bases, with 18 bases between them. CDR3 DNA: TGTGCCAGCACCGGGGTTGGGTTTAATGAAGAGACCCAGTACTTC. Its translation is CASTGVGFNEETQYF.

CDR3 DNA sequence: TGCGCCAGCAGCTTGGGGGGGACAGAATTTTCCAATGAGCAGTTCTTC. Its protein is CASSLGGTEFSNEQFF. The chain recombines TRBV5-1 with TRBJ2-1, with TRBD1 identical over 7 bases. This CDR3 spans 16 amino acids. CDR1 is SGHRS, CDR2 YFSETQ, per germline. The V segment lost 0 bases and the J segment 6 bases; nucleotides outside the gene matches: 9.

The genes are TRBV2 and TRBJ1-1, with D possibly matching TRBD1 (5 bases). The germline gives CDR1 SNHLY, CDR2 FYNNEI. The V end was cut by 4 bases, the J end by 4 bases, with 16 bases between. The CDR3 loop spans 15 amino acids. CDR3 protein: CASSGQQGSLTEAFF. The CDR3 DNA is TGTGCCAGCAGTGGCCAGCAGGGTTCGCTCACTGAAGCTTTCTTT.

This clonotype was detected only once. An end of the junction differs from the germline gene, which may be a read error. This chain uses TRBV6-2 or TRBV6-3 with TRBJ1-5; no firm D call. This CDR3 region has 14 residues. Per the germline V gene, CDR1 is MNHEY and CDR2 is SVGEGT. DNA for the CDR3: TGTGCCAGCACAGCGGGCGTAAGGTATCAGCCCCGGCATTTT. Translating gives CASTAGVRYQPRHF.